This passage covers 8 T cell receptor beta chains from one sample sequenced in a study of graft-versus-host responses after intestinal transplantation. Their antigens are not known. The protocol was immunoSEQ multiplex PCR, while the TCRdb copy is restricted to in-frame clones and leaves out a portion. The sample carries about 92,000 clones, around nine tenths recorded once. Material: unstimulated CD8+ T cells sorted from spleen or lymph node cells, obtained before intestinal transplant. The receptors originated from a human donor who received an intestinal transplant.

The V gene is TRBV4-1, the J gene TRBJ2-7; D gene ambiguous. The CDR3 has 14 residues. The germline V gene has CDR1 MGHRA and CDR2 YSYEKL. V lost 0 bases to trimming and J lost 0 bases, with 6 bases between them. The DNA for the CDR3 is TGCGCCAGCAGCCAAGAGGAAAGCTCCTACGAGCAGTACTTC. Its translation: CASSQEESSYEQYF.

The chain recombines TRBV6-1 with TRBJ2-2; the match to TRBD2 covers 14 bases. V lost 4 bases, J lost 0 bases, and 10 bases stayed unmatched. The CDR3 runs to 20 residues. The germline gives CDR1 MNHNS, CDR2 SASEGT. CDR3: CASSAGLAGGFLPNTGELFF. The DNA for the CDR3 is TGTGCCAGCAGTGCTGGACTAGCGGGGGGCTTCCTACCGAACACCGGGGAGCTGTTTTTT.

V and J are TRBV5-1 and TRBJ2-5; 13 bases are a match to TRBD2. This CDR3 spans 16 amino acids. The ends lost 4 bases at V and 4 bases at J; junction bases unmatched: 7. The V gene's germline CDR1 is SGHRS and CDR2 YFSETQ. The CDR3 protein is CASSHGTSGDGETQYF. Written as DNA, the CDR3 is TGCGCCAGCAGCCACGGGACTAGCGGGGATGGAGAGACCCAGTACTTC.

The chain recombines TRBV29-1 with TRBJ2-3; D call uncertain. The germline V gene has CDR1 SQVTM and CDR2 ANQGSEA. The V end lost 7 bases, the J end lost 3 bases, and 20 bases lay between the germline ends. This CDR3 contains 15 residues. The CDR3 DNA sequence: TGCAGCGCCCTTCCCGAAGGGCGATGGACAGATACGCAGTATTTT. It encodes CSALPEGRWTDTQYF.

This clone was observed once. In nucleotides, the CDR3 is TGTGCCAGTAGGCCTAGCGGGGGCAATGAGCAGTTCTTC. It specifies CASRPSGGNEQFF. The V and J genes are TRBV19 and TRBJ2-1, with TRBD2 matching 10 bases. CDR1 and CDR2 from the germline V gene are LNHDA and SQIVND (reference sequence). The CDR3 totals 13 residues. The V segment lost 6 bases and the J segment 6 bases; nucleotides outside the gene matches: 2. Full variable domain (missing parts from reference TRBV19 and TRBJ2-1): DGGITQSPKYLFRKEGQNVTLSCEQNLNHDAMYWYRQDPGQGLRLIYYSQIVNDFQKGDIAEGYSVSREKKESFPLTVTSAQKNPTAFYLCASRPSGGNEQFFGPGTRLTVL.

Regarding this clone: Mismatch with germline at one junction end may stem from a read error. This chain uses TRBV2 with TRBJ2-7, with D perhaps assigned TRBD1 or TRBD2 (5 bases each). This CDR3 contains 10 residues. CDR1 and CDR2 (germline): SNHLY, FYNNEI. DNA of the CDR3: TGTGCCAGCAGTGAGGGGCAGTGGACTTTC. Protein product: CASSEGQWTF.

The rearrangement uses TRBV11-2 and TRBJ1-2; TRBD1 agrees at 7 bases. The CDR3 runs 15 residues. Germline V gives CDR1 SGHAT, CDR2 FQNNGV. With 4 bases clipped from V and 4 bases from J, the junction kept 9 bases outside the gene matches. The CDR3 protein is CASSSDRDAPYGYTF. CDR3 DNA: TGTGCCAGCAGCTCCGACAGGGACGCACCCTATGGCTACACCTTC.

V and J are TRBV27 and TRBJ2-4; the D call may be TRBD1 or TRBD2 (5 bases each). Trimming stripped 2 bases from V and 3 bases from J, with 5 bases between. The CDR3 is made up of 13 amino acids. Germline V gene data show CDR1 as MNHEY and CDR2 as SMNVEV (reference sequence). In DNA form, the CDR3 reads TGTGCCAGCAGTTTAGGGGGCAAAAACATTCAGTACTTC. It encodes CASSLGGKNIQYF.